Shown below are 27 T cell receptor beta chains from a single sample sequenced in a study of blood T cells in healthy people across ages. With a J-beta primer mix and a sample-barcoded 5' primer, a second PCR ran about 7 to 12 cycles. TCRdb processed the 5' RACE reads anew with MiXCR; each CDR3 protein has one entry. The table has 700,000 to 800,000 distinct CDR3 sequences, roughly 45% seen once. The sequenced sample consisted of blood. Receptors were obtained from an older woman in good health.

The chain joins TRBV27 to TRBJ2-3, with 12 nucleotides matching TRBD2. The CDR3 loop spans 16 amino acids. Germline V gives CDR1 MNHEY, CDR2 SMNVEV (reference sequence). V dropped 5 bases and J dropped 6; count of bases not matched to a gene: 9. For the CDR3, the DNA is TGTGCCAGCAGTCCGCTAGCGGGAGGGGGAGGGGATACGCAGTATTTT. Translated: CASSPLAGGGGDTQYF.

Remarks on this clonotype: The germline gene is not matched at one end of the junction; a read error may be the cause. This chain connects TRBV7-2 to TRBJ2-7; TRBD2 aligns across 14 bases. The V gene's germline CDR1 is SGHTA and CDR2 FQGNSA. This CDR3 has 18 amino acids. CDR3 sequence: CPSSSRGTSGGLSYEQYF. The CDR3, as DNA: TGTCCCAGCAGCTCTAGGGGGACTAGCGGGGGACTCTCCTACGAGCAGTACTTC.

This rearrangement joins TRBV6-2 or TRBV6-3 to TRBJ2-1; D may match TRBD1 or TRBD2 (5 bases each). The CDR3 extends over 13 amino acids. The germline CDR1 and CDR2 sequences are MNHEY and SVGEGT. V dropped 5 bases and J dropped 4 bases, with 9 bases sitting between them. The CDR3 sequence is CASSGDQYNEQFF. The CDR3 DNA follows: TGTGCCAGCAGTGGGGACCAGTACAATGAGCAGTTCTTC.

J is TRBJ2-7 and V is TRBV7-8; D is undetermined. There are 13 residues in the CDR3. Germline lookup yields CDR1 SGHVS and CDR2 FQNEAQ. Trimming removed 2 bases from V and 7 bases from J, with 12 bases in between. CDR3 sequence (DNA): TGTGCCAGCAGCTTAATAGGAGCTCCTGAGCAGTACTTC. It is translated as CASSLIGAPEQYF.

The gene calls are TRBV24-1 and TRBJ2-7; 9 positions match TRBD1. The J call may be faulty, since TRBJ2-5 better matches the DNA end. This CDR3 is built from 15 residues. Germline values: CDR1 KGHDR, CDR2 SFDVKD. As DNA, the CDR3 is TGTGCCACCAGTGACCCCAGACAGGGGGTTAAGACCCAGTACTTC. Translation gives CATSDPRQGVKTQYF.

The rearrangement joins TRBV4-3 to TRBJ2-7; D gene unclear. The CDR3 runs 13 residues. V shed 0 bases and J shed 4 bases, with 7 bases lying between them. Germline CDR1 reads LGHNA; CDR2 reads YSLEER. The CDR3 DNA reads as TGCGCCAGCAGCCAAGATTACTATTACGAGCAGTACTTC. Translating gives CASSQDYYYEQYF.

The DNA for the CDR3 is TGTGCCAGCAGGACGACAGGGGGCATTAATCAGCCCCAGCATTTT. Encoded protein: CASRTTGGINQPQHF. The chain is built from TRBV6-5 and TRBJ1-5, with 10 nucleotides matching TRBD1. Trimming at V came to 6 bases and at J to 4 bases, leaving 6 bases not matched to a gene. The CDR3 consists of 15 residues. The germline gives CDR1 MNHEY, CDR2 SVGAGI.

The rearrangement joins TRBV5-5 to TRBJ2-2, with 8 bases aligning to TRBD1. The trim removed 9 bases at V and 2 bases at J, leaving 6 bases unmatched. This CDR3 is 14 amino acids long. Germline values: CDR1 SGHKS, CDR2 YYEKEE (reference sequence). The CDR3 loop reads CATRTGRNTGELFF. The CDR3 DNA reads as TGTGCCACCCGGACAGGGAGAAACACCGGGGAGCTGTTTTTT.

The chain recombines TRBV11-2 with TRBJ1-4; D call uncertain. This CDR3 is 15 amino acids long. The germline CDR1 and CDR2 sequences are SGHAT and FQNNGV. Trimming pared 9 bases from V and 5 bases from J, leaving 19 bases between. CDR3 amino acids: CARSTVAGRNEKLFF. DNA of the CDR3: TGTGCCAGGTCAACTGTGGCGGGCCGGAATGAAAAACTGTTTTTT.

This chain uses TRBV20-1 with TRBJ2-5; 7 bases map to TRBD2. From germline, CDR1 is DFQATT and CDR2 SNEGSKA (reference sequence). Trimming removed 8 bases from V and 0 bases from J; junction bases left unmatched: 3. The length of the CDR3 is 12 residues. CDR3 in amino acids: CSRLADQETQYF. Here the CDR3 DNA reads TGCAGTCGACTAGCAGACCAAGAGACCCAGTACTTC.

As regards this clonotype: The junction shows a germline mismatch at one end, possibly a read error. The V and J genes are TRBV5-4 and TRBJ2-7; D gene uncertain. The assigned J gene may be wrong: the sequence end matches TRBJ2-5 better. CDR1 is SGHNT and CDR2 is YYREEE in the germline V gene (reference sequence). The CDR3 covers 13 residues. CDR3 residues: CVSSLGITETQYF. The CDR3 nucleotides are TGTGTCAGCAGCTTGGGAATAACGGAGACCCAGTACTTC.

The table lists this clonotype with a few counts. J is TRBJ2-7 and V is TRBV12-3 or TRBV12-4; D is uncertain. The V end lost 2 bases, the J end lost 0 bases, and 14 bases lay between the germline ends. CDR3 length: 16 residues. CDR3: CASSLFPPPSSYEQYF. The CDR3 nucleotides are TGTGCCAGCAGTTTATTCCCACCGCCAAGCTCCTACGAGCAGTACTTC.

The chain links TRBV20-1 to TRBJ1-1, with D hard to call. The CDR3 is made up of 12 amino acids. In germline, CDR1 is DFQATT, CDR2 SNEGSKA (reference sequence). V lost 2 bases and J lost 0, with 4 bases in between. CDR3: CSARKMNTEAFF. The CDR3, as DNA: TGCAGTGCTAGAAAAATGAACACTGAAGCTTTCTTT.

This sequence joins TRBV24-1 and TRBJ2-5, with D perhaps TRBD2 (6 bases). The V and J ends lost 0 bases and 5 bases respectively, with 12 bases between them. The germline CDR1 and CDR2 sequences are KGHDR and SFDVKD. The CDR3 consists of 15 residues. Here the CDR3 DNA reads TGTGCCACCAGTGATTTGCGGGGGACGGGGGAGACCCAGTACTTC. It encodes CATSDLRGTGETQYF.

CDR3 nucleotide sequence: TGCGCCAGCAGCCCTACCGTCCGCGTCATAAACAATGAGCAGTTCTTC. Translation: CASSPTVRVINNEQFF. The chain joins TRBV4-3 to TRBJ2-1; unclear D gene. Between the trimmed V and J ends, which lost 4 bases and 5 bases, there was a span of 18 bases. The CDR3 sequence is 16 residues long. Germline CDR1 LGHNA, CDR2 YSLEER.

Note on this clonotype: At one end, the junction sequence differs from germline, possibly due to a read error. V is TRBV7-8 and J is TRBJ1-2; D not certain. This CDR3 is 14 amino acids long. In germline, CDR1 is SGHVS, CDR2 FQNEAQ. The CDR3 sequence is CASGLQSLNYGYTF. In DNA, the CDR3 is TGTGCCAGCGGCTTACAGAGCTTGAACTATGGCTACACCTTC.

The chain is built from TRBV6-6 and TRBJ2-1, with TRBD2 matching 10 bases. The CDR3 sequence is 14 residues long. J was trimmed by 13 bases and V by 10 bases; bases with no gene match: 16. The germline CDR1 and CDR2 sequences are MNHNY and SVGAGI (reference sequence). CDR3 nucleotides: TGTGCCACCTTACTAGCGGGACCGCTGGAGACCCAGTTCTTC. It codes for CATLLAGPLETQFF.

This chain joins TRBV15 and TRBJ2-7; either TRBD1 or TRBD2 may supply D (5 bases each). The J call could be wrong; TRBJ2-5 is a better fit for the DNA end. The V gene's germline CDR1 is LNHNV and CDR2 YYDKDF (reference sequence). CDR3 size: 14 residues. The CDR3 DNA follows: TGTGCCACCAGCAGGCGGGTAGGGGAAGAGACCCAGTACTTC. It specifies CATSRRVGEETQYF.

The J gene is TRBJ2-3, the V gene TRBV5-1, with 8 bases identical to TRBD2. This CDR3 is 16 amino acids long. Germline V CDR1 and CDR2: SGHRS, YFSETQ. Losses at the gene ends were 0 bases for V and 1 base for J; bases not matched to a gene: 4. As DNA, the CDR3 is TGCGCCAGCAGCTTGGTAGCGGGGTTTGGCACAGATACGCAGTATTTT. Translating it yields CASSLVAGFGTDTQYF.

This clonotype was observed a handful of times. The V gene is TRBV7-9, the J gene TRBJ2-7, with D possibly matching TRBD1 (5 bases). From germline, CDR1 is SEHNR and CDR2 FQNEAQ (reference sequence). Trimming removed 5 bases at V and 6 bases at J, with 11 bases between. The CDR3 runs to 12 residues. CDR3 in amino acids: CASSQGGAEQYF. CDR3 coding DNA: TGTGCCAGCAGCCAGGGCGGCGCCGAGCAGTACTTC.

This clonotype has just a few counts. V is TRBV12-3 or TRBV12-4 and J is TRBJ2-1, with D possibly matching TRBD1 (7 bases). The CDR3 has 19 amino acids. The V end lost 6 bases, the J end lost 0 bases, and 24 bases lay between the germline ends. CDR3 amino acids: CASSPVRNRRDSSYNEQFF. CDR3 coding DNA: TGTGCCAGCAGCCCAGTCAGAAACCGGCGGGACAGCTCCTACAATGAGCAGTTCTTC.

This clonotype showed up many times. The genes are TRBV7-9 and TRBJ1-6; 8 bases line up with TRBD1. The ends lost 5 bases at V and 8 bases at J; junction bases unmatched: 5. Germline CDR1 is SEHNR and CDR2 is FQNEAQ (reference sequence). The length of the CDR3 is 14 residues. This CDR3 reads CASSDDRGDSPLHF. Written as DNA, the CDR3 is TGTGCCAGCAGCGATGACAGGGGTGATTCACCCCTCCACTTT.

This chain connects TRBV5-6 to TRBJ2-7; TRBD1 matches 9 bases. With V trimmed by 2 bases and J by 2 bases, 5 bases remained unmatched. CDR1 and CDR2 from the germline V gene are SGHDT and YYEEEE. There are 15 residues in the CDR3. CDR3 protein: CASSFRDRDTYEQYF. The CDR3 nucleotides are TGTGCCAGCAGCTTCCGGGACAGGGACACCTACGAGCAGTACTTC.

This CDR3 reads CASSQGGSGSGGYTF. CDR3 in DNA: TGTGCCAGCAGCCAAGGCGGCAGTGGGTCGGGGGGCTACACCTTC. This chain joins TRBV3-1 and TRBJ1-2; D call uncertain. This CDR3 has 15 amino acids. Germline assignment: CDR1 LGHDT and CDR2 YNNKEL (reference sequence). V dropped 1 base and J dropped 8 bases, with 17 bases sitting between them.

This clonotype was observed once. The chain joins TRBV7-9 to TRBJ1-2; D is ambiguous. The V gene lost 5 bases and the J gene lost 9 bases, with 10 bases spanning the gap. The CDR3 loop spans 11 amino acids. In germline, CDR1 is SEHNR, CDR2 FQNEAQ (reference sequence). CDR3 protein: CASSPLGRYTF. The CDR3 DNA sequence: TGTGCCAGCAGCCCGTTGGGCCGCTACACCTTC.

The chain couples TRBV28 to TRBJ2-5, with D uncertain. The CDR3 consists of 12 residues. CDR1 MDHEN and CDR2 SYDVKM come from the germline V gene. Trimming took 7 bases from V and 11 from J, leaving 17 bases between them. Here the CDR3 reads CASTMPPNEQYF. The CDR3 DNA reads TGTGCCAGCACCATGCCACCCAATGAGCAGTACTTC.

The V call is TRBV3-1, the J call TRBJ1-2; 10 positions agree with TRBD1. This CDR3 comprises 12 residues. Looked up from germline, CDR1 is LGHDT and CDR2 is YNNKEL (reference sequence). Losses at the gene ends were 4 bases for V and 12 bases for J; bases not matched to a gene: 5. The CDR3: CASSLGQGVHTF. In DNA form, the CDR3 reads TGTGCCAGCAGCCTCGGACAGGGGGTCCACACCTTC.